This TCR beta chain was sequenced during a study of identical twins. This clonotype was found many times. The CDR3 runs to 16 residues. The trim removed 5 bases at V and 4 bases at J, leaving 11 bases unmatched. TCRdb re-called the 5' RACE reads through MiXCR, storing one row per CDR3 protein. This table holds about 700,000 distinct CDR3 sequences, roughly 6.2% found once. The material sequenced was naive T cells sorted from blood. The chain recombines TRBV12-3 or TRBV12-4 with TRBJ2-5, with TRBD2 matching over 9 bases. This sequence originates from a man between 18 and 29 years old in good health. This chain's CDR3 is CASSPPASGRRETQYF. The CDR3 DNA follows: TGTGCCAGCAGTCCCCCAGCCAGCGGGAGGAGAGAGACCCAGTACTTC.